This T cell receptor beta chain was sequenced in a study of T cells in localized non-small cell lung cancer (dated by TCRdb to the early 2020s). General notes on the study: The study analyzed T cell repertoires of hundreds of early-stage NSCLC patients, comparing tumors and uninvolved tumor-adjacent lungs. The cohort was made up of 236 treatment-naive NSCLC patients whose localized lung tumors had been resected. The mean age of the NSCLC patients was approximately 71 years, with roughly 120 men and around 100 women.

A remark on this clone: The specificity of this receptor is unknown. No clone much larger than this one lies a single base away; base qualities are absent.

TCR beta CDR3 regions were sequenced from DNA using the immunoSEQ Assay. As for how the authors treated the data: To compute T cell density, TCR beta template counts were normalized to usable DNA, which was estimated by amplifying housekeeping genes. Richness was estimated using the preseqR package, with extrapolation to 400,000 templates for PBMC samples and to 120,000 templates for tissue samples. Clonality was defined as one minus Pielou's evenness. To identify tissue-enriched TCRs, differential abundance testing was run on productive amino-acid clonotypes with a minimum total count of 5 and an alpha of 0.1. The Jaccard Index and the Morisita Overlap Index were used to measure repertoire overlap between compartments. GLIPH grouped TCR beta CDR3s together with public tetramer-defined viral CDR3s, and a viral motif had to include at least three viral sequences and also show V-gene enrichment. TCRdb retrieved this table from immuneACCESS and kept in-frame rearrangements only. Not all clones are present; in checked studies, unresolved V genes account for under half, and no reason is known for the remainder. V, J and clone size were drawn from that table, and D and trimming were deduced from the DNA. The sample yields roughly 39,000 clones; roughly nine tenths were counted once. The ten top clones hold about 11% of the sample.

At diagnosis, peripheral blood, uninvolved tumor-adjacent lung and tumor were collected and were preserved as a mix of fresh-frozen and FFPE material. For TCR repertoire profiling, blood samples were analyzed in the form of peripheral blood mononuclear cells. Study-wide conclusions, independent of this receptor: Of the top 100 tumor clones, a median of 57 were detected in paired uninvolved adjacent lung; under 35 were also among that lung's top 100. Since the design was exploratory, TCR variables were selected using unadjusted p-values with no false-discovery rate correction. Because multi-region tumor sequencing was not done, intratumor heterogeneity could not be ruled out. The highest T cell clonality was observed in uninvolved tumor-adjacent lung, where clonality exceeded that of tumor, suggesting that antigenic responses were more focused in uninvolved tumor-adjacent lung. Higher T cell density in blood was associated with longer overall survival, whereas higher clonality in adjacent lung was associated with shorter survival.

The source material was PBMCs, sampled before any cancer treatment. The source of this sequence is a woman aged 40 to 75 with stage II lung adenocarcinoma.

The CDR3 region has the sequence CASSYGDGGSGNTIYF. The nucleotide sequence reads as follows: TGTGCCAGCAGTTACGGGGACGGGGGCTCTGGAAACACCATATATTTT. The chain uses TRBV28 and TRBJ1-3; the D gene is possibly TRBD1, with 5 bases matching. At the junction V is shortened by 4 bases and J by 0 bases, with 13 bases in between. CDR1 and CDR2 (MDHEN, SYDVKM) derive from the germline V gene. The CDR3 holds 16 amino acids from the cysteine to the phenylalanine. The only DNA kept is the CDR3, 48 bases in frame from the first base. The CDR3, completed at both ends by the reference TRBV28 and TRBJ1-3 genes, gives the full variable domain DVKVTQSSRYLVKRTGEKVFLECVQDMDHENMFWYRQDPGLGLRLIYFSYDVKMKEKGDIPEGYSVSREKKERFSLILESASTNQTSMYLCASSYGDGGSGNTIYFGEGSWLTVV.